This T cell receptor (beta chain) is drawn from a study of blood T cell repertoires in COVID-19. The wider study: Acute-phase and convalescent COVID-19 samples originated in the United States, Italy and Spain.

CDR1 is SNHLY and CDR2 is FYNNEI in the germline V gene. V trimming: 6 bases; J trimming: 7 bases; junction bases outside the gene matches: 4. This CDR3 is 14 amino acids long. The protocol was immunoSEQ multiplex PCR, while the TCRdb copy is restricted to in-frame clones and leaves out a portion. The sample comprises some 250,000 clones, more than 75% of which are singletons, and under 9% rests with the top ten. This clone has only one observation. Other DNA sequences in the same sample also yield this CDR3. The chain has TRBV2 and TRBJ1-4, with 11 bases that match TRBD1. This clonotype was sampled from a woman aged 70-85 years with active or convalescent COVID-19. Specimen: peripheral blood. The CDR3 DNA reads TGTGCCAGCAGCGATGGACAGGGGGCTGAAAAACTGTTTTTT. Amino acids: CASSDGQGAEKLFF.